These 20 T cell receptor gamma chains originate from one sample sequenced in a study of intestinal T cells in coeliac disease. Each case's genomic DNA was extracted from ten roughly 5-µm formalin-fixed paraffin-embedded scrolls. LymphoTrack primers amplified TRG sequences from around 210 ng of biopsy DNA. TCRdb applied CATT to the multiplex PCR reads for clone calling. The data contain hundreds of gamma-chain clones, approximately 42% of them singletons. Input material: a duodenal biopsy. These receptor sequences come from a human donor with celiac disease.

About this clone: This may come from a read error, since a much larger clone is one base off. The chain recombines TRGV2 with TRGJ1 or TRGJ2. The CDR3 has 13 amino acids. Germline CDR1 reads EGSNGY; CDR2 reads YDSYNSKV. CDR3 DNA: TGTGCCACCCGGGACCAACATTATTATAAGAAACTCTTT. The encoded protein is CATRDQHYYKKLF.

Comments on this clone: This may arise from a read error, as a much more abundant clone is one base away. This same CDR3 is encoded by further DNA sequences in the sample. This chain joins TRGV2 and TRGJ1 or TRGJ2. Per germline, CDR1 EGSNGY and CDR2 YDSYNSKV. The V segment lost 1 base and the J segment 8 bases; nucleotides outside the gene matches: 5. The CDR3 loop spans 12 amino acids. CDR3 loop: CATWDGPDKKLF. In DNA form, the CDR3 reads TGTGCCACCTGGGACGGCCCGGATAAGAAACTCTTT.

About this clone: It is likely a read error: a sequence one base away is far more abundant. The same CDR3 is also encoded by other DNA sequences in this sample. The genes are TRGV8 and TRGJP2. This CDR3 is 16 amino acids long. Trimming cost V 1 base and J 0 bases; bases outside gene matches: 5. Germline CDR1 is VENAVY and CDR2 is YDSYNSRV. CDR3 sequence: CATWDSIYSSDWIKTF. The CDR3 DNA reads TGTGCCACCTGGGATAGCATATATAGTAGTGATTGGATCAAGACGTTT.

Remarks on this clone: The amino acid sequence in TCRdb belongs to a much larger clone and departs from this DNA's translation at residue 5, likely a sequencing read error; the sequence shown is translated from the DNA. The gene calls are TRGV3 and TRGJP2. The germline CDR1 and CDR2 sequences are VTNTFY and YDVSTARD (reference sequence). The CDR3 has 18 residues. CDR3 sequence reads: CATWGRLGRWASDWIKTF. The DNA of the CDR3 is TGTGCCACCTGGGGCAGGCTCGGCCGGTGGGCTAGTGATTGGATCAAGACGTTT.

This clone is deemed hyperexpanded. Other DNA sequences of this sample code for an identical CDR3. This chain joins TRGV2 and TRGJ1 or TRGJ2. Per germline, CDR1 EGSNGY and CDR2 YDSYNSKV. V shed 0 bases, J shed 4 bases, and the junction held 3 bases outside the gene matches. This CDR3 is built from 13 residues. The CDR3 reads CATWDGRYYKKLF. In DNA, the CDR3 is TGTGCCACCTGGGACGGGCGGTATTATAAGAAACTCTTT.

The count of this clone is one. The chain employs TRGV3 and TRGJ1 or TRGJ2. The CDR3 totals 13 residues. Germline CDR1 is VTNTFY and CDR2 is YDVSTARD (reference sequence). Germline trimming cut 0 bases from V and 12 bases from J; bases unmatched to any gene: 11. CDR3 nucleotides: TGTGCCACCTGGGACAGGCTCGGTATAAGGAAACTCTTT. This codes for CATWDRLGIRKLF.

CDR3 amino acids: CAAWDLRKLF. CDR3 nucleotide sequence: TGTGCTGCGTGGGATTTAAGGAAACTCTTT. The rearrangement links TRGV10 to TRGJ1 or TRGJ2. TRGV10 is placed among ORFs of uncertain function. V lost 8 bases to trimming and J lost 12 bases; unmatched junction nucleotides: 8. The length of the CDR3 is 10 residues.

As regards this clone: A read error is likely here: a far larger clone is one base away. This chain uses TRGV11 with TRGJ1 or TRGJ2. TRGV11 is classed as an ORF, of uncertain function. The CDR3 has 13 amino acids. The CDR3 reads CACWISFHYKKLF. For the CDR3, the DNA is TGCGCCTGCTGGATTAGTTTTCATTATAAGAAACTCTTT.

This clone has more than one count but fewer than ten. This is likely an artifact of a read error, given a far larger clone one base away. Additional DNA sequences in this sample encode the identical CDR3. CDR3 sequence (DNA): TGTGCCACCTGGGACAGGCTTGGCCGGTGGGCTAGTGATTGGATCAAGACGTTT. This encodes CATWDRLGRWASDWIKTF. The chain links TRGV3 to TRGJP2. From germline, CDR1 is VTNTFY and CDR2 YDVSTARD (reference sequence). The CDR3 extends over 18 amino acids. The junction had 14 bases not matched to a gene; V was cut back by 0 bases and J by 4 bases.

This clone has more than one count but fewer than ten. The mismatch at residue 8 between this DNA's translation and the TCRdb protein of a much larger clone likely reflects a read error; the protein shown is translated from the DNA. V usage is TRGV10 and J usage is TRGJP1. TRGV10 is an ORF for which the function is uncertain. The CDR3 extends over 12 amino acids. Losses at the gene ends were 8 bases for V and 12 bases for J; bases not matched to a gene: 10. CDR3: CAAWGRGRFKIF. The CDR3 DNA reads as TGTGCTGCGTGGGGCCGAGGTCGGTTCAAGATATTT.

In this sample, this clone turned up a few times. A read error likely explains why the TCRdb protein, taken from a much larger clone, differs from this DNA's translation at residue 9; the protein shown is translated from the DNA. The chain joins TRGV3 to TRGJP1. CDR1 and CDR2 from the germline V gene are VTNTFY and YDVSTARD (reference sequence). The CDR3 covers 15 residues. CDR3: CATWDRYTAGWFKIF. In DNA form, the CDR3 reads TGTGCCACCTGGGACAGATATACCGCTGGTTGGTTCAAGATATTT.

The chain employs TRGV2 and TRGJP2. CDR3 length: 17 amino acids. Germline V gene lookup returns CDR1 EGSNGY and CDR2 YDSYNSKV. V dropped 0 bases and J dropped 9; count of bases not matched to a gene: 16. The CDR3: CATWDGSSGWGYWIKTF. The CDR3 DNA follows: TGTGCCACCTGGGACGGGTCCTCTGGATGGGGCTATTGGATCAAGACGTTT.

V gene TRGV10 combines with J gene TRGJ1 or TRGJ2. TRGV10 is an open reading frame, and its role is uncertain. This CDR3 spans 11 amino acids. DNA of the CDR3: TGTGCCTGCGTGGGATTTCATAAGAAACTCTTT. This translates into CACVGFHKKLF.

This clone was picked up a small number of times. TCRdb's protein for this DNA is that of a much larger clone and differs from the translation at residue 5, likely a read error; the protein shown is the DNA translation. CDR3 nucleotides: TGTGCTGCGTGGGGATATAAGAAACTCTTT. Translating it yields CAAWGYKKLF. The chain combines TRGV10 with TRGJ1 or TRGJ2. TRGV10 is known as an ORF, though its function is uncertain. Unmatched junction bases numbered 3, after V lost 8 bases and J lost 7 bases. This CDR3 region has 10 residues.

The chain is built from TRGV10 and TRGJ1 or TRGJ2. TRGV10 carries the ORF label, with uncertain function. The CDR3 contains 12 residues. Unmatched junction bases numbered 8, after V lost 8 bases and J lost 6 bases. CDR3 residues: CAAWIRAYKKLF. The CDR3 DNA reads as TGTGCTGCGTGGATTCGGGCTTATAAGAAACTCTTT.

This clone was seen a handful of times. The chain uses TRGV2 and TRGJ1 or TRGJ2. Germline V gene lookup returns CDR1 EGSNGY and CDR2 YDSYNSKV. The CDR3 contains 14 residues. V lost 2 bases and J lost 0; bases outside the gene matches: 4. CDR3 in amino acids: CATWDAPNYYKKLF. DNA for the CDR3: TGTGCCACCTGGGACGCCCCGAATTATTATAAGAAACTCTTT.

The rearrangement links TRGV10 to TRGJ1 or TRGJ2. TRGV10 is an open reading frame whose function is uncertain. The CDR3 sequence is 11 residues long. The V segment lost 7 bases and the J segment 12 bases; nucleotides outside the gene matches: 10. CDR3 coding DNA: TGTGCTGCGTGGTATAAGAGAGGGAAACTCTTT. Encoded protein: CAAWYKRGKLF.

By proportion, this clone is hyperexpanded. The sample carries other DNA sequences with the same CDR3. This chain links TRGV3 with TRGJP2. V lost 0 bases and J lost 4; bases outside the gene matches: 14. The CDR3 is made up of 18 amino acids. From germline, CDR1 is VTNTFY and CDR2 YDVSTARD (reference sequence). The CDR3 reads CATWDRLGRWASDWIKTF. CDR3 DNA sequence: TGTGCCACCTGGGACAGGCTCGGCCGGTGGGCTAGTGATTGGATCAAGACGTTT.

The V call is TRGV11, the J call TRGJP2. TRGV11 is designated an ORF whose function remains uncertain. V gave up 4 bases and J gave up 7 bases; unmatched junction bases: 3. This CDR3 is built from 13 residues. CDR3 amino acids: CACWISSDWIKTF. Written as DNA, the CDR3 is TGTGCCTGCTGGATTAGCTCTGATTGGATCAAGACGTTT.

The genes are TRGV8 and TRGJ1 or TRGJ2. The trim removed 2 bases at V and 8 bases at J, leaving 30 bases unmatched. Germline lookup yields CDR1 VENAVY and CDR2 YDSYNSRV. The CDR3 length is 20 residues. The chain's CDR3 is CATWDIPDPLIADTLNKKLF. Here the CDR3 DNA reads TGTGCCACCTGGGATATCCCCGACCCGCTCATTGCCGACACCCTCAATAAGAAACTCTTT.